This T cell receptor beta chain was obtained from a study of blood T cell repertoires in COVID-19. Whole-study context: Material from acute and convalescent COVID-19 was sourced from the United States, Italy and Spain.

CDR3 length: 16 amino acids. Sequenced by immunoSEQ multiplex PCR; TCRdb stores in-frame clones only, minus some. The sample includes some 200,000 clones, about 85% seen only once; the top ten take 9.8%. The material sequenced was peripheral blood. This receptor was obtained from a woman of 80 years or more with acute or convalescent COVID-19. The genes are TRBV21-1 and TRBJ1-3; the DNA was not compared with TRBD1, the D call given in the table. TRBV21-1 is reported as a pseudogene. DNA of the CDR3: TGTGCCAGCAGCGGGCGGACAGGGGAGACTGGAAACACCATATATTTT. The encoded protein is CASSGRTGETGNTIYF.